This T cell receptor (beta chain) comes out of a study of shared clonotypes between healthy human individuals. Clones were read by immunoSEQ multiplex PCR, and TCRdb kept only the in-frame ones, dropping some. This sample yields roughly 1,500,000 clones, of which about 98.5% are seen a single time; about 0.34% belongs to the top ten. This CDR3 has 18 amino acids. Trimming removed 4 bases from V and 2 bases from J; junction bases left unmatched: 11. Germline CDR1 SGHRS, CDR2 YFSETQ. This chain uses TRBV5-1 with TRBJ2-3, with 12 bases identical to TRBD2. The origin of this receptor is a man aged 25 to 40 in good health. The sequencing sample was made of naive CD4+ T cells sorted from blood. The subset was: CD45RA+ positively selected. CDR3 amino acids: CASSPQPGTSGFTDTQYF. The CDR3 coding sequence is TGCGCCAGCAGCCCACAGCCCGGGACTAGCGGGTTCACAGATACGCAGTATTTT.